The 6 T cell receptor beta chains below come from one sample, sequenced in a study of cytomegalovirus exposure and HLA in healthy donors. Profiled with immunoSEQ multiplex PCR; TCRdb holds only in-frame clones, not every one. Of more than 120,000 clones listed, about 91% are singletons. Sequenced material: PBMCs. The receptors were gathered from a man in his late teens or twenties in good health and CMV-seropositive.

CDR3 bases: TGCGCCAGCAGTCGGGGCGGGGGAAAGGGGTACAATGAGCAGTTCTTC. Its protein is CASSRGGGKGYNEQFF. This chain uses TRBV4-1 with TRBJ2-1; TRBD2 matches 7 bases. J lost 4 bases, V lost 6 bases, and 12 bases had no gene match. Germline V gene lookup returns CDR1 MGHRA and CDR2 YSYEKL. The CDR3 has 16 residues.

This clone was seen just once. The chain employs TRBV6-4 and TRBJ2-1; 8 bases are shared with TRBD2. Germline assignment: CDR1 MRHNA and CDR2 SNTAGT. Trimming removed 6 bases from V and 5 bases from J; junction bases left unmatched: 6. CDR3 size: 14 residues. The CDR3 region is CASSPGGDNNEQFF. Written as DNA, the CDR3 is TGTGCCAGCAGCCCCGGGGGGGATAACAATGAGCAGTTCTTC.

The chain links TRBV6-5 to TRBJ2-1; the match to TRBD2 covers 10 bases. V shed 6 bases and J 4 bases; nucleotides not matched to a gene: 6. The germline CDR1 and CDR2 sequences are MNHEY and SVGAGI. The CDR3 length is 15 residues. The CDR3 DNA sequence: TGTGCCAGCAGACCCCTAGCGGGAGTTTACAATGAGCAGTTCTTC. The encoded protein is CASRPLAGVYNEQFF.

The V call is TRBV5-1, the J call TRBJ2-5; D perhaps matches TRBD1 (6 bases). The germline V gene has CDR1 SGHRS and CDR2 YFSETQ. The CDR3 covers 13 residues. V lost 4 bases, J lost 3 bases, and 10 bases lay in between. The CDR3, as DNA: TGCGCCAGCAGCCCGAGACAGGAAGAGACCCAGTACTTC. It yields the protein CASSPRQEETQYF.

V usage is TRBV28 and J usage is TRBJ1-5, with 9 bases aligning to TRBD1. CDR1 MDHEN and CDR2 SYDVKM come from the germline V gene. V shed 8 bases, J shed 7 bases, and the junction held 6 bases outside the gene matches. The CDR3 runs to 13 residues. The CDR3 is CASGTGPGQPQHF. The CDR3 DNA follows: TGTGCCAGCGGGACAGGGCCCGGGCAGCCCCAGCATTTT.

This chain uses TRBV6-1 with TRBJ1-5, with a weak D call TRBD1 (5 bases). The germline V gene has CDR1 MNHNS and CDR2 SASEGT. The CDR3 is 15 residues long. The germline V and J ends were trimmed by 7 bases and 1 base, with 14 bases remaining between them. In DNA, the CDR3 is TGTGCCAGCATTTTAGGCGGGACGAGCAATCAGCCCCAGCATTTT. Its translation: CASILGGTSNQPQHF.